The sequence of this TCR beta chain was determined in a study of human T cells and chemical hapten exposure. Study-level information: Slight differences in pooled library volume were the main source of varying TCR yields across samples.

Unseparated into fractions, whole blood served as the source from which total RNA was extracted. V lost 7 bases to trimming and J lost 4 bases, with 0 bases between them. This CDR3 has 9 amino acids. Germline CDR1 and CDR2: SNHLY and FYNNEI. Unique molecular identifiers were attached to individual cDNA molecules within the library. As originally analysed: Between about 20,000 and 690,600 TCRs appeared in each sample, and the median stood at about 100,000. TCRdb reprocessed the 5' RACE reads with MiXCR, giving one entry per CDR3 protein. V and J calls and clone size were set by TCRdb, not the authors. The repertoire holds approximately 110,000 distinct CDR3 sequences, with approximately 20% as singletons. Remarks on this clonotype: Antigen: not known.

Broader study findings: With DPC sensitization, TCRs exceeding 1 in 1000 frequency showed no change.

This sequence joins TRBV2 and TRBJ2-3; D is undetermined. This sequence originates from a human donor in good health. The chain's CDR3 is CASTDTQYF. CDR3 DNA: TGTGCCAGCACAGATACGCAGTATTTT. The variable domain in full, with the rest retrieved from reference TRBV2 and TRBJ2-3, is EPEVTQTPSHQVTQMGQEVILRCVPISNHLYFYWYRQILGQKVEFLVSFYNNEISEKSEIFDDQFSVERPDGSNFTLKIRSTKLEDSAMYFCASTDTQYFGPGTRLTVL.